The T cell receptor (beta chain) under discussion was sequenced for a study of regulatory T cells in long-lasting Graves disease. Study-wide results and caveats: Compared with new cases, persistent Graves' patients showed reduced TCR diversity.

Time point denoted: newly diagnosed GD, antithyroid drugs for less than 3 months. After RNA was extracted from PBMCs, the TCR library was made from it. This clonotype was counted ten times or more. Its specificity is unknown. Trimming shortened V by 8 bases and J by 6 bases, and 16 bases separated the two germline ends. Looked up from germline, CDR1 is SNHLY and CDR2 is FYNNEI. There are 13 residues in the CDR3. CDR3 regions were amplified by Arm-PCR using iRepertoire HTBI primers to build TCR beta libraries. TCRdb called the multiplex PCR reads again in MiXCR, with one record for every CDR3 protein. In the table there are about 400,000 distinct CDR3 sequences, around 15% of which are singletons. This same sample was also part of a study on T cells in Graves' hyperthyroidism and ophthalmopathy. That source reports: HTBI primers were used for first-round RT-PCR of the TCR CDR3.

The genes are TRBV2 and TRBJ1-1, with D possibly TRBD1 on 5 matching bases. The clonotype was recovered from a woman aged 18-30 years with Graves disease. The sample was peripheral blood mononuclear cells (PBMCs), taken at new diagnosis, from a patient treated with antithyroid drugs. The CDR3 coding sequence is TGTGCCAGCGGCTCTCGCCCGGGGGCTGAAGCTTTCTTT. The encoded protein is CASGSRPGAEAFF.